These 9 T cell receptor beta chains were sequenced from one sample in a study of blood T cells in healthy people across ages. Through a sample-barcoded 5' primer and a J-beta primer mix, a second PCR was run for roughly 6 to 11 cycles. MiXCR, run by TCRdb on the 5' RACE reads, gives a single entry per CDR3 protein. The table lists a few hundred thousand distinct CDR3 sequences, 25% to 30% of them singletons. The material sequenced was blood. All receptors come from a woman in her 70s in good health.

The chain links TRBV20-1 to TRBJ2-1, with D perhaps TRBD1 (6 bases). The CDR3 spans 13 residues. V was cut by 6 bases and J by 7 bases, with 16 bases left in between. Per germline, CDR1 DFQATT and CDR2 SNEGSKA (reference sequence). CDR3 bases: TGCAGTGCCCCCCACAGGGTGAGGAATGAGCAGTTCTTC. Protein sequence: CSAPHRVRNEQFF.

This clonotype occurred a few times. The V and J genes are TRBV7-2 and TRBJ2-5; 12 bases are shared with TRBD2. Germline-derived CDR1 and CDR2 are SGHTA and FQGNSA. This CDR3 has 19 amino acids. J gave up 4 bases and V 1 base, and 13 bases lay outside the gene matches. CDR3 sequence: CASSLGRLAGAVGVETQYF. In DNA form, the CDR3 reads TGTGCCAGCAGCTTAGGGCGACTAGCGGGGGCCGTGGGTGTAGAGACCCAGTACTTC.

Concerning this clonotype itself: One end of the junction fails to match germline, which may point to a read error. The J gene is TRBJ2-3, the V gene TRBV5-1; no clear D. Germline V gene lookup returns CDR1 SGHRS and CDR2 YFSETQ. The CDR3 has 14 amino acids. The CDR3 DNA is TGCGTCAGCTGGCCGGAGCCCTCTTTGGATACGCAGTATTTT. This translates into CVSWPEPSLDTQYF.

Ten or more counts support this clonotype. V is TRBV29-1 and J is TRBJ2-3, with unresolved D. The V and J ends lost 8 bases and 4 bases respectively, with 16 bases between them. CDR3 length: 13 residues. Germline V gives CDR1 SQVTM, CDR2 ANQGSEA. The CDR3: CSLTVPPADTQYF. In nucleotides, the CDR3 is TGCAGCCTCACAGTCCCCCCCGCAGATACGCAGTATTTT.

The V gene is TRBV28, the J gene TRBJ2-3; TRBD2 aligns across 12 bases. V lost 5 bases and J lost 8; bases outside the gene matches: 2. CDR1 and CDR2 (germline): MDHEN, SYDVKM. This CDR3 is 13 amino acids long. The CDR3: CASSVLAGGTQYF. CDR3 coding DNA: TGTGCCAGCAGTGTACTAGCGGGGGGTACGCAGTATTTT.

The V gene is TRBV12-3 or TRBV12-4, the J gene TRBJ2-7; weak D call: TRBD1 (6 bases). The V gene lost 6 bases and the J gene lost 5 bases, with 14 bases spanning the gap. This CDR3 has 13 amino acids. The CDR3 region is CASRRGRENEQYF. The CDR3 DNA reads TGTGCCAGCAGGAGGGGGAGAGAGAACGAGCAGTACTTC.

This CDR3 reads CASNLMYSVNEQFF. The DNA for the CDR3 is TGCGCCAGCAACTTAATGTATTCAGTCAATGAGCAGTTCTTC. The rearrangement joins TRBV5-1 to TRBJ2-1; D is ambiguous. Trimming pared 6 bases from V and 6 bases from J, leaving 16 bases between. Germline CDR1 and CDR2: SGHRS and YFSETQ. This CDR3 has 14 amino acids.

This clonotype was counted only a few times. The chain uses TRBV15 and TRBJ1-4; D gene ambiguous. CDR3 size: 15 residues. Germline V gives CDR1 LNHNV, CDR2 YYDKDF (reference sequence). Trimming removed 0 bases from V and 7 bases from J, with 12 bases in between. The CDR3 bases are TGTGCCACCAGCAGAGACCCGCCCGGGATTGAAAAACTGTTTTTT. It translates to CATSRDPPGIEKLFF. The entire variable domain, with the rest obtained from reference TRBV15 and TRBJ1-4, is as follows: DAMVIQNPRYQVTQFGKPVTLSCSQTLNHNVMYWYQQKSSQAPKLLFHYYDKDFNNEADTPDNFQSRRPNTSFCFLDIRSPGLGDTAMYLCATSRDPPGIEKLFFGSGTQLSVL.

The chain uses TRBV20-1 and TRBJ2-3; D is perhaps TRBD2 (5 bases). CDR3 length: 14 residues. Trimming removed 6 bases from V and 2 bases from J, with 15 bases in between. Per the germline V gene, CDR1 is DFQATT and CDR2 is SNEGSKA (reference sequence). CDR3 coding DNA: TGCAGTGCGGCACTAGGCCTCCCCACAGATACGCAGTATTTT. The encoded protein is CSAALGLPTDTQYF.